This T cell receptor (beta chain) stems from a study of T cell responses to AZD1222 COVID-19 vaccine. Study observations and caveats: Donors skewed white British and female; clonal diversity was possibly underestimated. It was only after the peak T cell response that any repertoires were sampled.

The table came from immunoSEQ multiplex PCR; TCRdb's copy has only in-frame clones and leaves some out. The top ten clones hold over 4% of a sample with approximately 150,000 clones, 92% of them seen once. A note on this clone: The target antigen is unknown.

This sequence originates from an adult who received the AZD1222 COVID-19 vaccine. The specimen comprised peripheral blood, sampled 28 days after the second AZD1222 dose.

CDR3 in amino acids: CASSPQKQKYTGELFF. The CDR3 coding sequence is TGTGCCAGCAGCCCCCAGAAGCAGAAGTACACCGGGGAGCTGTTTTTT. The J gene is TRBJ2-2, the V gene TRBV5-4, with D uncertain. Germline V gives CDR1 SGHNT, CDR2 YYREEE (reference sequence). The germline V and J ends were trimmed by 4 bases and 3 bases, with 16 bases remaining between them. The CDR3 totals 16 residues.